These 3 T cell receptor beta chains were all obtained from the same sample, sequenced in a study of OX40 agonist ivuxolimab in advanced cancers. Clones were read by immunoSEQ multiplex PCR, and TCRdb kept only the in-frame ones, dropping some. Of about 75,000 clones listed, around 86% are singletons. Sequenced material: CD4+ or CD8+ T cells sorted from blood, taken in a trial of the OX40 agonist ivuxolimab. All receptors come from an adult with an advanced solid tumor such as melanoma, head and neck, liver or kidney cancer.

This chain joins TRBV5-4 and TRBJ2-2; D perhaps matches TRBD1 (6 bases). The CDR3 is 15 amino acids. V was clipped by 0 bases and J by 3 bases, with 9 bases between them. In germline, CDR1 is SGHNT, CDR2 YYREEE (reference sequence). In DNA form, the CDR3 reads TGTGCCAGCAGCTTGGACAGGGTTGACACCGGGGAGCTGTTTTTT. It translates to CASSLDRVDTGELFF.

The chain uses TRBV14 and TRBJ2-1; the D gene is possibly TRBD2 (6 bases). Germline loops: CDR1 SGHDN, CDR2 FVKESK. The CDR3 has 18 amino acids. The V and J ends lost 4 bases and 2 bases respectively, with 21 bases between them. The CDR3 DNA reads TGTGCCAGCAGCCCTCAAGAAAGAGCGGGCTTCACCTACAATGAGCAGTTCTTC. Translation gives CASSPQERAGFTYNEQFF.

CDR3 in amino acids: CASSVLAGGPETQYF. The CDR3 DNA follows: TGTGCCAGCAGCGTACTGGCGGGAGGGCCGGAGACCCAGTACTTC. The V call is TRBV9, the J call TRBJ2-5; 9 positions match TRBD2. Germline V CDR1 and CDR2: SGDLS, YYNGEE. This CDR3 comprises 15 residues. V lost 1 base, J lost 5 bases, and 6 bases stayed unmatched. Variable domain in full (rest from reference TRBV9 and TRBJ2-5): DSGVTQTPKHLITATGQRVTLRCSPRSGDLSVYWYQQSLDQGLQFLIQYYNGEERAKGNILERFSAQQFPDLHSELNLSSLELGDSALYFCASSVLAGGPETQYFGPGTRLLVL.